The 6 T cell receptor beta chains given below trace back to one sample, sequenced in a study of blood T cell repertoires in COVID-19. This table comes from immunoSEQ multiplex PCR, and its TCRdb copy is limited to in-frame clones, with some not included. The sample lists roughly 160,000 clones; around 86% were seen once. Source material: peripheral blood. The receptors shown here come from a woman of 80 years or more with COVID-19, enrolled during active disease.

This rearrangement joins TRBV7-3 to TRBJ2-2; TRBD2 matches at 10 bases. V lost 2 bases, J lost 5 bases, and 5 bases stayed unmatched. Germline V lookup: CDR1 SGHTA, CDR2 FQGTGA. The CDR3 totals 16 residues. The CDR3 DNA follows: TGTGCCAGCAGCTTACTAGCGGGAGAAGGGACCGGGGAGCTGTTTTTT. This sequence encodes CASSLLAGEGTGELFF.

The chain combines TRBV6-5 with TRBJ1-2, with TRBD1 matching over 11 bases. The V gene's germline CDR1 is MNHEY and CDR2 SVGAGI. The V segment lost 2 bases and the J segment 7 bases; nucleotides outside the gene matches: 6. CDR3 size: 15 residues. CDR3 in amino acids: CASSYQGQGDGGYTF. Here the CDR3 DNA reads TGTGCCAGCAGTTACCAGGGACAGGGGGATGGTGGCTACACCTTC.

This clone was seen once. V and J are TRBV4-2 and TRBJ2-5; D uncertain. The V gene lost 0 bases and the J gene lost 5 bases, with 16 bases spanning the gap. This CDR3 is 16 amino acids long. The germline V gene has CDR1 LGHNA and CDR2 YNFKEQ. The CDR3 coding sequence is TGTGCCAGCAGCCAAGATACACCGGGTGCTGGGGAGACCCAGTACTTC. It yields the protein CASSQDTPGAGETQYF.

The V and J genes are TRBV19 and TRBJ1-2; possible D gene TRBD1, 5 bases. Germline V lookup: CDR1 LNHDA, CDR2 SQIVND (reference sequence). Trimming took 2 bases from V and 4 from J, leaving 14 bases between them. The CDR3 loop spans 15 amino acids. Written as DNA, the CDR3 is TGTGCCAGTAGTATAAACGTAGGGACTTCCTATGGCTACACCTTC. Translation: CASSINVGTSYGYTF. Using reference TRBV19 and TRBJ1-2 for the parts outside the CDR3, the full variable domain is DGGITQSPKYLFRKEGQNVTLSCEQNLNHDAMYWYRQDPGQGLRLIYYSQIVNDFQKGDIAEGYSVSREKKESFPLTVTSAQKNPTAFYLCASSINVGTSYGYTFGSGTRLTVV.

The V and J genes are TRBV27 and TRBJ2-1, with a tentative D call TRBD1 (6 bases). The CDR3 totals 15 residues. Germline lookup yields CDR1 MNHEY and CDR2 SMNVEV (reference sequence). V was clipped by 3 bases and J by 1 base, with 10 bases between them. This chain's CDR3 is CASSFSDRSYNEQFF. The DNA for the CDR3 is TGTGCCAGCAGTTTTAGTGACAGGTCCTACAATGAGCAGTTCTTC.

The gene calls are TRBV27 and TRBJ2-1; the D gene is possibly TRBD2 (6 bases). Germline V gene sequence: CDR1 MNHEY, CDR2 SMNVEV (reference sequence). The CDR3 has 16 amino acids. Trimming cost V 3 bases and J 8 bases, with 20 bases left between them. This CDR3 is CASSFGPRGRGYEQFF. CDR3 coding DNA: TGTGCCAGCAGTTTCGGTCCCCGTGGCCGGGGGTATGAGCAGTTCTTC.